This T cell receptor beta chain was sequenced in a study of response to subunit inactivated influenza vaccine. Germline lookup yields CDR1 SGDLS and CDR2 YYNGEE. Trimming left V 2 bases short and J 0 bases short, with 10 bases between. CDR3 length equals 15 residues. TCRdb called the RT-PCR reads again in MiXCR, with one record for every CDR3 protein. The data show under 800,000 distinct CDR3 sequences, about 14% seen once. For this clonotype: Antigen: not known.

Study-wide results and limits: Authors suggested few new T cells are recruited by each seasonal influenza vaccination.

The chain employs TRBV9 and TRBJ2-3, with D perhaps being TRBD1 or TRBD2 (5 bases each). This sequence was found in a man in his fifties who received an inactivated influenza vaccine. Sequencing was performed on PBMCs from blood, taken roughly 2 weeks before vaccination. In DNA form, the CDR3 reads TGTGCCAGCAGCGTGTCTGGGGGTAGCACAGATACGCAGTATTTT. Translation gives CASSVSGGSTDTQYF.